This T cell receptor (beta chain) came from a study of OX40 agonist ivuxolimab in advanced cancers. Whole-study context: Ivuxolimab, an agonistic anti-OX40 (CD134) antibody, was given to patients. Overall study results and limits: More expanded clones were seen, on average, in CD8+ T cells than in CD4+.

Profiled with immunoSEQ multiplex PCR; TCRdb holds only in-frame clones, not every one. There are under 95,000 clones in the sample; over 90% occur only once, and roughly 6.4% lies in the top ten. About this clone: Antigen specificity is unknown.

Germline-derived CDR1 and CDR2 are LNHDA and SQIVND (reference sequence). The CDR3 totals 15 residues. V lost 6 bases to trimming and J lost 0 bases, with 12 bases between them. The origin of this receptor is an adult with an advanced solid tumor such as melanoma, head and neck, liver or kidney cancer. This chain uses TRBV19 with TRBJ2-1; D is unclear. Sequenced material: CD4+ or CD8+ T cells sorted from blood, taken in a trial of the OX40 agonist ivuxolimab. The CDR3: CASSADGSSYNEQFF. The CDR3 nucleotides are TGTGCCAGTAGCGCGGACGGAAGCTCCTACAATGAGCAGTTCTTC.